These T cell receptor beta chains were read from a single sample in a study of blood T cell repertoires in COVID-19. Data came from immunoSEQ multiplex PCR; TCRdb stores just in-frame clones and leaves some out. The sample holds about 210,000 clones, around nine tenths seen once. The sample consisted of peripheral blood. These receptors originate from a woman aged 40 to 55 with acute or convalescent COVID-19. CDR3s leave out the opening cysteine and the closing phenylalanine or tryptophan. Fields, in order: CDR3 protein, V gene, clone size, D gene, CDR3 length. D genes are given only for firm matches. Size values are once, few and many counts, or a class for expanded clones, and some rows have none.

cdr3_aa: ASNREQVRPETQY; v_call: TRBV5-1; clone_size: NA; d_call: NA; cdr3_length: 13
cdr3_aa: ASSEFNNSPLH; v_call: TRBV25-1; clone_size: NA; d_call: NA; cdr3_length: 11
cdr3_aa: ASSYYSGNTIY; v_call: TRBV5-6; clone_size: NA; d_call: NA; cdr3_length: 11
cdr3_aa: ASSLELAGYNEQF; v_call: TRBV5-4; clone_size: NA; d_call: TRBD2; cdr3_length: 13
cdr3_aa: ASSFPRETVSTEAF; v_call: TRBV28; clone_size: NA; d_call: NA; cdr3_length: 14
cdr3_aa: AIRVSGPYYGYT; v_call: TRBV10-3; clone_size: NA; d_call: NA; cdr3_length: 12
cdr3_aa: ASTPGGPGELF; v_call: TRBV19; clone_size: NA; d_call: TRBD1; cdr3_length: 11
cdr3_aa: ASSYSRQNYGYT; v_call: TRBV6-5; clone_size: NA; d_call: NA; cdr3_length: 12
cdr3_aa: AWQLAGLAGGAQY; v_call: TRBV30; clone_size: NA; d_call: TRBD2; cdr3_length: 13
cdr3_aa: SRGEGRDIQY; v_call: TRBV21-1; clone_size: NA; d_call: NA; cdr3_length: 10
cdr3_aa: ASSLYFGRLNTEAF; v_call: TRBV5-1; clone_size: NA; d_call: NA; cdr3_length: 14
cdr3_aa: AIRDPQGSNQPQH; v_call: TRBV10-3; clone_size: NA; d_call: NA; cdr3_length: 13
cdr3_aa: ASSLAGTSTDTQY; v_call: TRBV5-1; clone_size: NA; d_call: TRBD2; cdr3_length: 13
cdr3_aa: ASSSEGPGNTIY; v_call: TRBV25-1; clone_size: once; d_call: NA; cdr3_length: 12
cdr3_aa: AISEYLPGTGELF; v_call: TRBV10-3; clone_size: once; d_call: NA; cdr3_length: 13
cdr3_aa: ASKRTYSDTQY; v_call: TRBV2; clone_size: NA; d_call: NA; cdr3_length: 11
cdr3_aa: ASSIGGQGGIEAF; v_call: TRBV19; clone_size: once; d_call: TRBD1; cdr3_length: 13
cdr3_aa: ASKGQARNTIY; v_call: TRBV9; clone_size: NA; d_call: TRBD1; cdr3_length: 11
cdr3_aa: ASSSEADSSSLSGANVLT; v_call: TRBV5-1; clone_size: once; d_call: NA; cdr3_length: 18
cdr3_aa: ASQDWGQSYGYT; v_call: TRBV19; clone_size: NA; d_call: NA; cdr3_length: 12
cdr3_aa: ASSSTGGAGTGELF; v_call: TRBV7-2; clone_size: NA; d_call: TRBD1; cdr3_length: 14
cdr3_aa: ASSFGGGPAEGYGYT; v_call: TRBV27; clone_size: few; d_call: NA; cdr3_length: 15
cdr3_aa: AWSWVNTGLGTEAF; v_call: TRBV30; clone_size: NA; d_call: NA; cdr3_length: 14
cdr3_aa: ASSTRSTSLSTDTQY; v_call: TRBV7-8; clone_size: once; d_call: TRBD2; cdr3_length: 15
cdr3_aa: ASSFADLRQAGGYT; v_call: TRBV27; clone_size: NA; d_call: NA; cdr3_length: 14
cdr3_aa: ASRVNNQPQH; v_call: TRBV28; clone_size: NA; d_call: NA; cdr3_length: 10
cdr3_aa: ASSQAQGRGGETQY; v_call: TRBV2; clone_size: once; d_call: NA; cdr3_length: 14
cdr3_aa: ASSFTGGQDTQY; v_call: TRBV5-1; clone_size: NA; d_call: TRBD1; cdr3_length: 12
cdr3_aa: ASSLGRVNTEAF; v_call: TRBV5-1; clone_size: NA; d_call: NA; cdr3_length: 12
cdr3_aa: ASSQARSGGATDTQY; v_call: TRBV4-1; clone_size: NA; d_call: TRBD2; cdr3_length: 15
cdr3_aa: ASSVEGTGEDTQY; v_call: TRBV9; clone_size: NA; d_call: TRBD1; cdr3_length: 13
cdr3_aa: ASSLSSTGGANTEAF; v_call: TRBV5-4; clone_size: few; d_call: TRBD1; cdr3_length: 15
cdr3_aa: ASSRRTGGTSGANVLT; v_call: TRBV7-9; clone_size: NA; d_call: TRBD1; cdr3_length: 16
cdr3_aa: ASSTNRGPAYNEQF; v_call: TRBV4-1; clone_size: once; d_call: TRBD1; cdr3_length: 14
cdr3_aa: ASSMGSIQNYNEQF; v_call: TRBV19; clone_size: NA; d_call: NA; cdr3_length: 14